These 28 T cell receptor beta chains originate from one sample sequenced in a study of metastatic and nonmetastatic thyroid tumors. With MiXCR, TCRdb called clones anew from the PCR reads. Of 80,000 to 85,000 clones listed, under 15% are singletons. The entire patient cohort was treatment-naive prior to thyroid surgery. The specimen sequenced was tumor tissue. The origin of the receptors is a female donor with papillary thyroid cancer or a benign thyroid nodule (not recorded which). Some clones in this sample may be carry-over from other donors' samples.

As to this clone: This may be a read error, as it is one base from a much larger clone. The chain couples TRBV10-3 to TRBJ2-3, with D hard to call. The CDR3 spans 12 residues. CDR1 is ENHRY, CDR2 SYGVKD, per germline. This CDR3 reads CAISDPTYTQYF. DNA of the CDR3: TGTGCCATCAGTGATCCCACATATACGCAGTATTTT.

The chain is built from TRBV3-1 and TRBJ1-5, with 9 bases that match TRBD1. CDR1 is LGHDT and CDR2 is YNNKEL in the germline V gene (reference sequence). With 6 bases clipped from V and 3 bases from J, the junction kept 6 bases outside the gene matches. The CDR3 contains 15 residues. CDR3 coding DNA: TGTGCCAGCAGTCCGGGGACAGGGAACAATCAGCCCCAGCATTTT. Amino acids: CASSPGTGNNQPQHF.

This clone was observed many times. The CDR3 bases are TGTGCCAGCAGTGATTGCTATTCGCCAATCAGGACCTACGAGCAGTACTTC. Its protein is CASSDCYSPIRTYEQYF. The chain links TRBV6-4 to TRBJ2-7; no firm D call. CDR1 is MRHNA, CDR2 SNTAGT, per germline. The CDR3 is 17 amino acids. The germline V and J ends were trimmed by 3 bases and 2 bases, with 20 bases remaining between them.

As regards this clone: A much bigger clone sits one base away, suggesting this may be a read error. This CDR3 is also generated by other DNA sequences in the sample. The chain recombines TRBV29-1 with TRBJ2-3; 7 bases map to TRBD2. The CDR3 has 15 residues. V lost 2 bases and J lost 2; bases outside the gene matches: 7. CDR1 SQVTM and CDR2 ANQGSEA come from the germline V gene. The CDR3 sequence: CSVEFSGMFTDTQYF. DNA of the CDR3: TGCAGCGTTGAATTCAGCGGGATGTTCACAGATACGCAGTATTTT.

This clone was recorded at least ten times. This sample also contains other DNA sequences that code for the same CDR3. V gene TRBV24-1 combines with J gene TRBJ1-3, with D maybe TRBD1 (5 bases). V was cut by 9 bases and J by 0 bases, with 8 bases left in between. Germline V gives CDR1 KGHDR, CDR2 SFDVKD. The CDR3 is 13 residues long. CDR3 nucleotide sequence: TGTGCCACCGGGGACCGCTCTGGAAACACCATATATTTT. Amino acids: CATGDRSGNTIYF.

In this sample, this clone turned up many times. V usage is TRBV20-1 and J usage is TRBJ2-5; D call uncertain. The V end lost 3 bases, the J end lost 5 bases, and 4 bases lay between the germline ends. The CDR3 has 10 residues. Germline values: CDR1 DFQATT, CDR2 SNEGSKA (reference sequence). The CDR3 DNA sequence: TGCAGTGCTAGGAGGGAGACCCAGTACTTC. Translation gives CSARRETQYF.

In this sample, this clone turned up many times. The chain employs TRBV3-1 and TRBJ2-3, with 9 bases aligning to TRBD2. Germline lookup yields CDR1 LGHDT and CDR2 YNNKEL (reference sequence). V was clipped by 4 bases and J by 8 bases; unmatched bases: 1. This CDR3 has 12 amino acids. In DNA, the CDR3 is TGTGCCAGCAGCCTACTAGCGGGTACGCAGTATTTT. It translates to CASSLLAGTQYF.

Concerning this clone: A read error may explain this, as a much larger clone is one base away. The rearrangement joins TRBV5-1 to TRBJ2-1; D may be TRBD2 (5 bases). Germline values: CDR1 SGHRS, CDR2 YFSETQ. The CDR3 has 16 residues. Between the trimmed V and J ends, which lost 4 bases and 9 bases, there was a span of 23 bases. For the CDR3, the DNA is TGCGCCAGCAGCAACCGGATAGAGGGTGGCTACGGTGAGCAGTTCTTC. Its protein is CASSNRIEGGYGEQFF. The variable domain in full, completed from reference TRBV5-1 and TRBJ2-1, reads KAGVTQTPRYLIKTRGQQVTLSCSPISGHRSVSWYQQTPGQGLQFLFEYFSETQRNKGNFPGRFSGRQFSNSRSEMNVSTLELGDSALYLCASSNRIEGGYGEQFFGPGTRLTVL.

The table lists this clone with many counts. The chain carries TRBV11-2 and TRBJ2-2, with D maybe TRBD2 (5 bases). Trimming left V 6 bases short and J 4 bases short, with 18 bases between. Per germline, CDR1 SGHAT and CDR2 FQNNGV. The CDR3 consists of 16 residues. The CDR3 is CASRVFGSRSTGELFF. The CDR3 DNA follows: TGTGCCAGCAGGGTGTTTGGGAGCCGTAGCACCGGGGAGCTGTTTTTT.

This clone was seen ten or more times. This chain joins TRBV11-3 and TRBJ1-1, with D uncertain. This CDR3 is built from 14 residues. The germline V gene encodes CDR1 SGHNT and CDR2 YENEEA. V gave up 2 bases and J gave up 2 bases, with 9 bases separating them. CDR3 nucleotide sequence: TGTGCCAGCAGCTTAAGTACTGTCAACACTGAAGCTTTCTTT. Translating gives CASSLSTVNTEAFF.

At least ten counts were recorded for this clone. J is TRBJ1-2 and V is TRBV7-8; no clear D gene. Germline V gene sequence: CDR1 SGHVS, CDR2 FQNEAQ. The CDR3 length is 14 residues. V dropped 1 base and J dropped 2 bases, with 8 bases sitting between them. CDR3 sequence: CASSLVETNYGYTF. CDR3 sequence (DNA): TGTGCCAGCAGCTTAGTGGAGACGAACTATGGCTACACCTTC.

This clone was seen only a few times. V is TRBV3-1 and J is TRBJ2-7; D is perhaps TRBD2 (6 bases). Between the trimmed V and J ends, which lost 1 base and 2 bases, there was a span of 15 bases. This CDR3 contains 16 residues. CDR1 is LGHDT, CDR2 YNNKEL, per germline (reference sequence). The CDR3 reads CASSQGESGPTYEQYF. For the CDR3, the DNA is TGTGCCAGCAGCCAAGGGGAGAGCGGGCCCACCTACGAGCAGTACTTC.

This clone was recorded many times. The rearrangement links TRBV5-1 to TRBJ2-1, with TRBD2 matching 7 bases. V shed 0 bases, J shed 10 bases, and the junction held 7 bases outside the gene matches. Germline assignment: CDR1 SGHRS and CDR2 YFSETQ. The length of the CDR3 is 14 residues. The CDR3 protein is CASSLAPLTSEQFF. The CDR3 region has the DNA TGCGCCAGCAGCTTGGCGCCCCTGACTAGCGAGCAGTTCTTC. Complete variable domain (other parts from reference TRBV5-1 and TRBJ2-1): KAGVTQTPRYLIKTRGQQVTLSCSPISGHRSVSWYQQTPGQGLQFLFEYFSETQRNKGNFPGRFSGRQFSNSRSEMNVSTLELGDSALYLCASSLAPLTSEQFFGPGTRLTVL.

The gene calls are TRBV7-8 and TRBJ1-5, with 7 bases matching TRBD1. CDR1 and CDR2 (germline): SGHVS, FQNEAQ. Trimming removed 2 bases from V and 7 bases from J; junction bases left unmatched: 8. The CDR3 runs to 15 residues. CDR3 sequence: CASSLTGQVGQPQHF. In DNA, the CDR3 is TGTGCCAGCAGCTTAACCGGACAGGTTGGACAGCCCCAGCATTTT.

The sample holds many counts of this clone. The CDR3: CASSLEARGVGDTQYF. CDR3 DNA sequence: TGCGCCAGCAGCTTGGAGGCCCGGGGGGTAGGGGATACGCAGTATTTT. The V call is TRBV5-1, the J call TRBJ2-3; 7 positions match TRBD2. Germline CDR1 reads SGHRS; CDR2 reads YFSETQ. V gave up 0 bases and J gave up 6 bases; unmatched junction bases: 10. The CDR3 is 16 amino acids.

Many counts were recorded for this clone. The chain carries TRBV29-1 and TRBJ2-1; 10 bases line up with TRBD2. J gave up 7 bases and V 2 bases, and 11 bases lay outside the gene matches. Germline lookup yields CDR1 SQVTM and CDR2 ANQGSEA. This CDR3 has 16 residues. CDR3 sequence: CSVEFSSGSKVNEQFF. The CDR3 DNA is TGCAGCGTTGAATTTTCTAGCGGGAGTAAGGTAAATGAGCAGTTCTTC.

CDR3 sequence (DNA): TGTGCCAGCAGCTGGGGACAGGGGCAAGAGACCCAGTACTTC. Translating gives CASSWGQGQETQYF. The chain couples TRBV7-9 to TRBJ2-5, with 10 positions matching TRBD1. Germline trimming cut 4 bases from V and 2 bases from J; bases unmatched to any gene: 1. The CDR3 loop spans 14 amino acids. CDR1 is SEHNR, CDR2 FQNEAQ, per germline (reference sequence).

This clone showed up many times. CDR3 nucleotides: TGTGCCAGCACCCAGGTAGCTGAAGCTTTCTTT. Translated: CASTQVAEAFF. The chain carries TRBV7-2 and TRBJ1-1; D remains ambiguous. CDR1 and CDR2 from the germline V gene are SGHTA and FQGNSA. V lost 7 bases to trimming and J lost 6 bases, with 9 bases between them. The CDR3 loop spans 11 amino acids.

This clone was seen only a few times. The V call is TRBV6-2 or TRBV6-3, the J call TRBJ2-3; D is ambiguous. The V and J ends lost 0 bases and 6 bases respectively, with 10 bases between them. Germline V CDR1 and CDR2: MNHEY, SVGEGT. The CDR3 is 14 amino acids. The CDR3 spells CASSYSMSSDTQYF. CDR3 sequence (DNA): TGTGCCAGCAGTTACTCGATGTCGTCGGATACGCAGTATTTT.

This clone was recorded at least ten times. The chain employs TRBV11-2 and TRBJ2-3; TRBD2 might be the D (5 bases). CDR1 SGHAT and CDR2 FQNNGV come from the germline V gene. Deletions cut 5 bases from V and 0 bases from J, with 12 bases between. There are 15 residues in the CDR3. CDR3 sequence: CASSRTPQSTDTQYF. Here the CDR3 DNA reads TGTGCCAGCAGCCGGACTCCTCAAAGCACAGATACGCAGTATTTT.

For the CDR3, the DNA is TGTGCCAGCTCCTGGCTCCCGAGCTCCTACGAGCAGTACTTC. This sequence encodes CASSWLPSSYEQYF. The chain uses TRBV18 and TRBJ2-7; no definite D call. Germline CDR1 KGHSH, CDR2 LQKENI. The CDR3 loop spans 14 amino acids. Deletions cut 6 bases from V and 0 bases from J, with 12 bases between.

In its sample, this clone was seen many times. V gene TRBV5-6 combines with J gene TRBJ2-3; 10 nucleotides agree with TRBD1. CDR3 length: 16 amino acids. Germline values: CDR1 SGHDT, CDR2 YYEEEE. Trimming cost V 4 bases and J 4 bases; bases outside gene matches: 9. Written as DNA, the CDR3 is TGTGCCAGCAGCCCCCCGGGACAGGGGCTTGCAGATACGCAGTATTTT. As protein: CASSPPGQGLADTQYF.

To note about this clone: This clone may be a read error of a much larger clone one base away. CDR3 coding DNA: TGCAGTGCTAGAGATCTCCAGGGGGCGTGGGCAGATACGCAGTATTTT. This codes for CSARDLQGAWADTQYF. V gene TRBV20-1 combines with J gene TRBJ2-3, with TRBD1 matching 8 bases. Per the germline V gene, CDR1 is DFQATT and CDR2 is SNEGSKA (reference sequence). Germline trimming cut 0 bases from V and 4 bases from J; bases unmatched to any gene: 9. There are 16 residues in the CDR3.

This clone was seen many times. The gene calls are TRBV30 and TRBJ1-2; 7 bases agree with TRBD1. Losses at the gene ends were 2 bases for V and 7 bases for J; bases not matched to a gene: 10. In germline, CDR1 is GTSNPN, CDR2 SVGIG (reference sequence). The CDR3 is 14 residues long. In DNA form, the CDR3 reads TGTGCCTGGAGTCTCCAGACAGGGTATGGTGGCTACACCTTC. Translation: CAWSLQTGYGGYTF. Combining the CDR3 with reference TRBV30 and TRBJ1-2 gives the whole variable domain SQTIHQWPATLVQPVGSPLSLECTVEGTSNPNLYWYRQAAGRGLQLLFYSVGIGQISSEVPQNLSASRPQDRQFILSSKKLLLSDSGFYLCAWSLQTGYGGYTFGSGTRLTVV.

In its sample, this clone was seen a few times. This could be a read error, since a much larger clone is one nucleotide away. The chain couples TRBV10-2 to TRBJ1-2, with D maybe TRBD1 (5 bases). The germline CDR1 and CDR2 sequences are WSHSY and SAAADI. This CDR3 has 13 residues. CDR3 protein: CASSEGAKYGYTF. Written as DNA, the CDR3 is TGCGCCAGCAGTGAGGGGGCTAAATATGGCTACACCTTC.

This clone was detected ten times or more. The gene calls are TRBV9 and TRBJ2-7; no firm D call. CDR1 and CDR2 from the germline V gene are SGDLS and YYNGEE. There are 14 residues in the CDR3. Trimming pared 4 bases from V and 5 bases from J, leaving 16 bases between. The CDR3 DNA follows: TGTGCCAGCAGCACCGGACCGAACCGGGACGAGCAGTACTTC. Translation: CASSTGPNRDEQYF.

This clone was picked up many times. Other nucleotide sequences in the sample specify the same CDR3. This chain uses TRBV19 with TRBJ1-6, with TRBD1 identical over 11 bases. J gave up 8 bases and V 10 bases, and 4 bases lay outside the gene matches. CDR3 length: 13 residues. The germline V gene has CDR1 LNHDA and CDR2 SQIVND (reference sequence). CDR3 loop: CATSDRGHSPLHF. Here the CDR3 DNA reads TGTGCCACCTCGGACAGGGGGCATTCACCCCTCCACTTT.

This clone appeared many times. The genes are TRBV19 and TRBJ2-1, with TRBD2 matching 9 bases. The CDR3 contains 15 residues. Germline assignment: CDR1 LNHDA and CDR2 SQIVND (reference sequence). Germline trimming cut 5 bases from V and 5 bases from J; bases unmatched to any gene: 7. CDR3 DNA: TGTGCCAGTAGTTCCTATAGCGGGAGTGACAATGAGCAGTTCTTC. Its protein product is CASSSYSGSDNEQFF.